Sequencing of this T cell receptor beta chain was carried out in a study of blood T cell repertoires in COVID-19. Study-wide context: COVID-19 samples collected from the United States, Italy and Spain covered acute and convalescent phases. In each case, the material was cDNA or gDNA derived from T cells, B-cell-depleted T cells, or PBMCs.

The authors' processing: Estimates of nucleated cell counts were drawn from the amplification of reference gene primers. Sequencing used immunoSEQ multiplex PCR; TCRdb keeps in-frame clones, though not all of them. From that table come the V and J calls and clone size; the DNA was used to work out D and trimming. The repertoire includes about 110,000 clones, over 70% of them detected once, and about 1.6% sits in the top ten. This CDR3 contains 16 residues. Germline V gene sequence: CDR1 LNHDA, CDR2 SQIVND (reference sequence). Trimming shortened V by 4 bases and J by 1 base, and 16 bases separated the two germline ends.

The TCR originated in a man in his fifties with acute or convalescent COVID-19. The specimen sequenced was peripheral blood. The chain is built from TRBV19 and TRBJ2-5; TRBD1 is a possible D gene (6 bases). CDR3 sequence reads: CASSTRDTSFQETQYF. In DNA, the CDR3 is TGTGCCAGTAGTACTAGGGACACCTCTTTCCAAGAGACCCAGTACTTC.